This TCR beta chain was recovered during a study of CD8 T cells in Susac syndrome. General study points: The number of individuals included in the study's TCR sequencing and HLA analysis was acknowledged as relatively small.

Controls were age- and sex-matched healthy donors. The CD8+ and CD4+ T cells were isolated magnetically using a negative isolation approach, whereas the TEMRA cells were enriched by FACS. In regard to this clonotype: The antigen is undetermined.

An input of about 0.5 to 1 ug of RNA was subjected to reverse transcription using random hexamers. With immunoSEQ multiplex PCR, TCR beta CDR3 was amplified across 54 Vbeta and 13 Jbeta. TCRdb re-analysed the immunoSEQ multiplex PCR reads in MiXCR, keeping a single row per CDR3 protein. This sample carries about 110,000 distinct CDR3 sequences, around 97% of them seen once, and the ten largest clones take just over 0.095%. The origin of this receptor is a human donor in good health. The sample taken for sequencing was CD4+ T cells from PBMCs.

In DNA, the CDR3 is TGTGCCAGCAGCTTAACCAAGACTAACACAGATACGCAGTATTTT. It codes for CASSLTKTNTDTQYF. The chain carries TRBV7-3 and TRBJ2-3; possibly TRBD2 for D (5 bases). Germline V gene lookup returns CDR1 SGHTA and CDR2 FQGTGA. The CDR3 extends over 15 amino acids. The V end lost 0 bases, the J end lost 2 bases, and 9 bases lay between the germline ends.